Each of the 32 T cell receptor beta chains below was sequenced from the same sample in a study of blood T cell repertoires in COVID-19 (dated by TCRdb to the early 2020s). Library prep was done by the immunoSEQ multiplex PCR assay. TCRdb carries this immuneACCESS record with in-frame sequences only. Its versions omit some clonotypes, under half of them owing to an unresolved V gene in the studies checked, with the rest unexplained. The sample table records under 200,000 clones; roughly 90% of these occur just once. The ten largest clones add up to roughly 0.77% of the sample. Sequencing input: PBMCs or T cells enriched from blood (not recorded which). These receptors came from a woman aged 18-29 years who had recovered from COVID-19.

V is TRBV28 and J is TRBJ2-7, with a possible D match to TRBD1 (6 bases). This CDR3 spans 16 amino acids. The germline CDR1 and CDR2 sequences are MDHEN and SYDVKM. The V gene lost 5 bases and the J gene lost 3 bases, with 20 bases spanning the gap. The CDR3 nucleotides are TGTGCCAGCAGTAGTTTCTCCATCGACAGGCTCTACGAGCAGTACTTC. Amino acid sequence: CASSSFSIDRLYEQYF.

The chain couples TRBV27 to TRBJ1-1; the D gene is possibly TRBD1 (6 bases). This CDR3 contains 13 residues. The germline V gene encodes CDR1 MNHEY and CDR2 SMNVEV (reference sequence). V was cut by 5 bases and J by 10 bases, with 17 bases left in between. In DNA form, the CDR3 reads TGTGCCAGCAGTGTGGGGGCCCAGGGTTCAGCTTTCTTT. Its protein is CASSVGAQGSAFF.

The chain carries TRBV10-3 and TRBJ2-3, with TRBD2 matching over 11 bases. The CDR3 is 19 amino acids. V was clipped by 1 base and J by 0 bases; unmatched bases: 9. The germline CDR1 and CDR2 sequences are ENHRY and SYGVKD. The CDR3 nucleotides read TGTGCCATCAGTGAGTGGGCCGGGACTAGCGGATCTAGCACAGATACGCAGTATTTT. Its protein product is CAISEWAGTSGSSTDTQYF.

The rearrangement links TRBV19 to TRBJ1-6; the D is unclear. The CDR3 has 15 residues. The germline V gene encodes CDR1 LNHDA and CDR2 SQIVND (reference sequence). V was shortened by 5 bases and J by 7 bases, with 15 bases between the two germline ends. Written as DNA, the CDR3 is TGTGCCAGTAGTCCCCGCGGGGTCGAGAATTCACCCCTCCACTTT. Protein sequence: CASSPRGVENSPLHF.

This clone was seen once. The CDR3 nucleotides are TGCAGTGCTAGTATACTAGCGGAGTCAGAGACCCAGTACTTC. Its protein product is CSASILAESETQYF. The chain combines TRBV20-1 with TRBJ2-5; 8 nucleotides line up with TRBD2. With V trimmed by 3 bases and J by 4 bases, 7 bases remained unmatched. The germline CDR1 and CDR2 sequences are DFQATT and SNEGSKA (reference sequence). The length of the CDR3 is 14 residues.

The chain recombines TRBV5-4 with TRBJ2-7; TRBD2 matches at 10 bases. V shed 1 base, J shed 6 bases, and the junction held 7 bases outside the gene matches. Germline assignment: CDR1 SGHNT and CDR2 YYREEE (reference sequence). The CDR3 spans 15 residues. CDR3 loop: CASSLPGLASTEQYF. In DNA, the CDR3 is TGTGCCAGCAGCTTGCCGGGACTAGCGTCTACCGAGCAGTACTTC.

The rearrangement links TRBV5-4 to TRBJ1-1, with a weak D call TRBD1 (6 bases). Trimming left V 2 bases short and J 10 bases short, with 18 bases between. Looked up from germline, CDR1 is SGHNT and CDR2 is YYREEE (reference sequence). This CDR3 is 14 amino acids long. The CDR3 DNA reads TGTGCCAGCAGCTTCTTTTCGAGGGGGTCCACAGCTTTCTTT. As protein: CASSFFSRGSTAFF.

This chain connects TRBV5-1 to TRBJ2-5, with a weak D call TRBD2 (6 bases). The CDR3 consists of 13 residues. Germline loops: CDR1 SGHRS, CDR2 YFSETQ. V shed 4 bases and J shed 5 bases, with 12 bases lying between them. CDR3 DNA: TGCGCCAGCAGCCCGACTAGTGTGGAGACCCAGTACTTC. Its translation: CASSPTSVETQYF.

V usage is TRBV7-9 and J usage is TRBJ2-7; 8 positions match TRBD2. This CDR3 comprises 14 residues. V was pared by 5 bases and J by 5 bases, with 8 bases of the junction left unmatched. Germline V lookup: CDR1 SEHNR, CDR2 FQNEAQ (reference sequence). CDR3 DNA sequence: TGTGCCAGCAGCGCCCCCGGGGGGGCCGACGAGCAGTACTTC. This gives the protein CASSAPGGADEQYF. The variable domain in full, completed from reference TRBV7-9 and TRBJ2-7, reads DTGVSQNPRHKITKRGQNVTFRCDPISEHNRLYWYRQTLGQGPEFLTYFQNEAQLEKSRLLSDRFSAERPKGSFSTLEIQRTEQGDSAMYLCASSAPGGADEQYFGPGTRLTVT.

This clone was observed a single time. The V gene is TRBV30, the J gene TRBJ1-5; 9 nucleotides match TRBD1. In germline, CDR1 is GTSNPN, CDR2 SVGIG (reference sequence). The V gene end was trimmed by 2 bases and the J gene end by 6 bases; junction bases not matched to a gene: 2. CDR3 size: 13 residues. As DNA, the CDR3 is TGTGCCTGGAGTCGGACAGGGGCTCAGCCCCAGCATTTT. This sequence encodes CAWSRTGAQPQHF.

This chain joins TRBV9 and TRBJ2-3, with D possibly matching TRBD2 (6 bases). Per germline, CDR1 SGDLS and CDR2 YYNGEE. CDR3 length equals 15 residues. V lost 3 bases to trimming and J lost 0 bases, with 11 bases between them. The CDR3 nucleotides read TGTGCCAGCAGCGAGGGACTGGCTAGCACAGATACGCAGTATTTT. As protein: CASSEGLASTDTQYF.

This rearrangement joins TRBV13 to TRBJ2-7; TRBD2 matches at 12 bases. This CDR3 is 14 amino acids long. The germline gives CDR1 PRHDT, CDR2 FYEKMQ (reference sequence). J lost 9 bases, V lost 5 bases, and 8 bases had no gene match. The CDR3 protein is CASSRGLAGQGQYF. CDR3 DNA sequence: TGTGCCAGCAGCCGCGGACTAGCGGGACAAGGGCAGTACTTC. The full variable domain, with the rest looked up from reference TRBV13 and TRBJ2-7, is AAGVIQSPRHLIKEKRETATLKCYPIPRHDTVYWYQQGPGQDPQFLISFYEKMQSDKGSIPDRFSAQQFSDYHSELNMSSLELGDSALYFCASSRGLAGQGQYFGPGTRLTVT.

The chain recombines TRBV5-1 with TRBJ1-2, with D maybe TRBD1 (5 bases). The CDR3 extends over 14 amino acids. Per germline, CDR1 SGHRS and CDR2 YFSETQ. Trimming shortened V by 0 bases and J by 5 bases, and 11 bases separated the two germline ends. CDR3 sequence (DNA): TGCGCCAGCAGCTTGGCCGGGGGGAGGTATGGCTACACCTTC. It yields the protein CASSLAGGRYGYTF.

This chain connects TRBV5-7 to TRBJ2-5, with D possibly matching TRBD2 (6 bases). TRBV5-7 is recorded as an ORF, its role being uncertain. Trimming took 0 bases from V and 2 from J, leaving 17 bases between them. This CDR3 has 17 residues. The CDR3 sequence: CASSLASDPEVQETQYF. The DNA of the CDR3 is TGTGCCAGCAGCTTGGCTAGCGATCCGGAGGTACAAGAGACCCAGTACTTC.

CDR3 residues: CAISYRTISDTQYF. The CDR3, as DNA: TGTGCCATCAGTTACCGGACTATTTCAGATACGCAGTATTTT. The chain recombines TRBV10-3 with TRBJ2-3, with a weak D call TRBD2 (6 bases). V shed 5 bases and J shed 4 bases, with 13 bases lying between them. The CDR3 consists of 14 residues. Germline lookup yields CDR1 ENHRY and CDR2 SYGVKD.

CDR3 amino acids: CASSATENQPQHF. The CDR3, as DNA: TGTGCCAGCAGCGCCACAGAGAATCAGCCCCAGCATTTT. V usage is TRBV25-1 and J usage is TRBJ1-5; no reliable D call. The germline gives CDR1 MGHDK, CDR2 SYGVNS. Deletions cut 6 bases from V and 4 bases from J, with 10 bases between. This CDR3 is 13 amino acids long. The full variable domain, completed using reference TRBV25-1 and TRBJ1-5, is EADIYQTPRYLVIGTGKKITLECSQTMGHDKMYWYQQDPGMELHLIHYSYGVNSTEKGDLSSESTVSRIRTEHFPLTLESARPSHTSQYLCASSATENQPQHFGDGTRLSIL.

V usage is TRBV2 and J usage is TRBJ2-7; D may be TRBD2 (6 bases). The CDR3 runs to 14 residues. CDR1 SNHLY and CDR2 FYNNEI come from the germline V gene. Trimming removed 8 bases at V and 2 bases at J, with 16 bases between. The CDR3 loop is CASLGGGNAYEQYF. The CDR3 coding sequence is TGTGCCAGCCTAGGCGGCGGGAACGCCTACGAGCAGTACTTC. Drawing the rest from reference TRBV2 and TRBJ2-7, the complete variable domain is EPEVTQTPSHQVTQMGQEVILRCVPISNHLYFYWYRQILGQKVEFLVSFYNNEISEKSEIFDDQFSVERPDGSNFTLKIRSTKLEDSAMYFCASLGGGNAYEQYFGPGTRLTVT.

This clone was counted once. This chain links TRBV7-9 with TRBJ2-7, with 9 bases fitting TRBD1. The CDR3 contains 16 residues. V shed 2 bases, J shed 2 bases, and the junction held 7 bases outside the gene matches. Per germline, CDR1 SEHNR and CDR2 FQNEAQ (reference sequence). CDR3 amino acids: CASSLNWDRVTYEQYF. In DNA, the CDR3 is TGTGCCAGCAGCTTAAACTGGGACAGGGTAACCTACGAGCAGTACTTC.

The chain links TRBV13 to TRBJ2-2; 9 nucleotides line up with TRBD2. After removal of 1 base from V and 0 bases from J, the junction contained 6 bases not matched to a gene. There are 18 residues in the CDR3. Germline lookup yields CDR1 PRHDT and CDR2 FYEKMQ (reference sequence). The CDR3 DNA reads TGTGCCAGCAGCTTAGTCTTAGCGGGAGAGGCGAACACCGGGGAGCTGTTTTTT. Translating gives CASSLVLAGEANTGELFF.

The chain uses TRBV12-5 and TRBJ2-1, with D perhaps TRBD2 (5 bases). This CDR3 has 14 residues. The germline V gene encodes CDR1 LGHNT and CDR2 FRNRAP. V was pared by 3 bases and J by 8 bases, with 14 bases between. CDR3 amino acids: CASGFSTRTDEQFF. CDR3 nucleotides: TGTGCTAGTGGTTTCTCCACTAGGACCGATGAGCAGTTCTTC.

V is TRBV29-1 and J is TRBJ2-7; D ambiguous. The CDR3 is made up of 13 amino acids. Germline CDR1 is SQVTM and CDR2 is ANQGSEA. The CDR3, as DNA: TGCAGAACCCCCGATCCCCCGAGCTACGAGCAGTACTTC. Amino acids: CRTPDPPSYEQYF.

CDR3 in DNA: TGTGCCAGCAGCCAAGTTTCTAACGTTGGGCGAAACACTGAAGCTTTCTTT. It encodes CASSQVSNVGRNTEAFF. V gene TRBV14 combines with J gene TRBJ1-1; no definite D call. The CDR3 loop spans 17 amino acids. CDR1 and CDR2 from the germline V gene are SGHDN and FVKESK. Trimming took 1 base from V and 2 from J, leaving 17 bases between them.

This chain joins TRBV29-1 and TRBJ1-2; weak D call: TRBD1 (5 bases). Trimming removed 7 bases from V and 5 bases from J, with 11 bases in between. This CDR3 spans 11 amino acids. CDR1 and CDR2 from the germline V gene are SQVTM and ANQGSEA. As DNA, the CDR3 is TGCAGCGAAGGGGAACGATATGGCTACACCTTC. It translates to CSEGERYGYTF.

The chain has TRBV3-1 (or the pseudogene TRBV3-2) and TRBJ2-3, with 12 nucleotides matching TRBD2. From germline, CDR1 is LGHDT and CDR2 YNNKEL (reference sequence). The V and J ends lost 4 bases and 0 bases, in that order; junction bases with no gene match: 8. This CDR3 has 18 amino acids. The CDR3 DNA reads TGTGCCAGCAGCCGGGGGACTAGCGGGTGGATAAGCACAGATACGCAGTATTTT. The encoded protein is CASSRGTSGWISTDTQYF.

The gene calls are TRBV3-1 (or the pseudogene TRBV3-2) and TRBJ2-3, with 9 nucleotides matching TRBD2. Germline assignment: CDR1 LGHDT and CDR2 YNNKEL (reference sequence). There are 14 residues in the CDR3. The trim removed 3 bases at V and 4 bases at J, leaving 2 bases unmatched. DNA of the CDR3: TGTGCCAGCAGCCACGGGACTAGCTCAGATACGCAGTATTTT. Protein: CASSHGTSSDTQYF.

CDR3: CASSLPAGGEQYF. CDR3 sequence (DNA): TGCGCCAGCAGCTTGCCCGCGGGAGGCGAGCAGTACTTC. The chain has TRBV5-1 and TRBJ2-7; TRBD2 matches at 8 bases. This CDR3 is built from 13 residues. The J segment lost 6 bases and the V segment lost 1 base, leaving 3 bases of the junction unmatched. Germline V lookup: CDR1 SGHRS, CDR2 YFSETQ.

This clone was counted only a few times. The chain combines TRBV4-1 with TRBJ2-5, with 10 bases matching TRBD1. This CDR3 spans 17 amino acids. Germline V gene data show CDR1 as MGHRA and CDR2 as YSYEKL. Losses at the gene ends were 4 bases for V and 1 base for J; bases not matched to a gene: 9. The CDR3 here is CASSPSRDRGFQETQYF. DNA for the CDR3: TGCGCCAGCAGCCCATCCCGGGACAGGGGATTCCAAGAGACCCAGTACTTC.

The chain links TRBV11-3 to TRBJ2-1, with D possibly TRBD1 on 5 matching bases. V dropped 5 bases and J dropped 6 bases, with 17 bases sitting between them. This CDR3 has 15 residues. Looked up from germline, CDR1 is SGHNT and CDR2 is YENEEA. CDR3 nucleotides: TGTGCCAGCAGCCAATACAACACCGACAGCAATGAGCAGTTCTTC. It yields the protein CASSQYNTDSNEQFF.

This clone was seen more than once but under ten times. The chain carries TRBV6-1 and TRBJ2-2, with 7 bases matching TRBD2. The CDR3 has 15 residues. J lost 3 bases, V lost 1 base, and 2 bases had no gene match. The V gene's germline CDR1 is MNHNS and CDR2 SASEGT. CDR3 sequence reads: CASSEEAGDTGELFF. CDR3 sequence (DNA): TGTGCCAGCAGTGAAGAGGCGGGAGACACCGGGGAGCTGTTTTTT.

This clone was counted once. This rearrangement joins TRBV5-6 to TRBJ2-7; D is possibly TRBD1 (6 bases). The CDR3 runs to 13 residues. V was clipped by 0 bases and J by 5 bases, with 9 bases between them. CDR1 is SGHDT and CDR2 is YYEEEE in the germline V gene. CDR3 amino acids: CASSLVRGHEQYF. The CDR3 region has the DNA TGTGCCAGCAGCTTGGTCAGGGGACACGAGCAGTACTTC.

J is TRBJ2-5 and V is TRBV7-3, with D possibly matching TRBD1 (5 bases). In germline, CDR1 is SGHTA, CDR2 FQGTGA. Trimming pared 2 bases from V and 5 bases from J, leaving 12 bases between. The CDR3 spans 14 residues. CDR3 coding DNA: TGTGCCAGCAGCTTATGGGGCCGGCGGGAGACCCAGTACTTC. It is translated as CASSLWGRRETQYF.

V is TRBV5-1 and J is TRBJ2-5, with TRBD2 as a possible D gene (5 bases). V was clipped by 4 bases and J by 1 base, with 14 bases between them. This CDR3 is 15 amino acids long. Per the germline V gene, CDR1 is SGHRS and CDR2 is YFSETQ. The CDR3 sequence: CASSKLQRIQETQYF. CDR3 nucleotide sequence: TGCGCCAGCAGCAAACTACAGCGGATCCAAGAGACCCAGTACTTC.